This TCR beta chain was recorded in a study of monozygotic twins with inflammatory bowel disease. Study-wide points: Twin concordance left repertoire similarity unchanged, with limited power a possible explanation for this lack of difference. Against healthy co-twins, IBD patients had lower TCRbeta diversity (measured by inverse Simpson).

The CDR3 consists of 15 residues. cDNA was produced in eight separate reactions per sample. UMIs with a 6-nucleotide sample barcode were added by template switching. TCRdb reprocessed the 5' RACE reads and reports one entry per CDR3 protein, with no DNA. The listing contains 300,000 to 400,000 distinct CDR3 sequences. About this clonotype itself: Its antigen is undetermined.

The sequence was obtained from a human donor with ulcerative colitis or Crohn's disease, or a healthy co-twin of an affected twin (not recorded which). The sequenced material came from blood. The chain carries TRBV12-3 or TRBV12-4 and TRBJ1-6; the D call of TRBD1 rests on TCRdb alone, since no DNA is present to check it. CDR3 sequence reads: CASSSWTGRNSPLHF.